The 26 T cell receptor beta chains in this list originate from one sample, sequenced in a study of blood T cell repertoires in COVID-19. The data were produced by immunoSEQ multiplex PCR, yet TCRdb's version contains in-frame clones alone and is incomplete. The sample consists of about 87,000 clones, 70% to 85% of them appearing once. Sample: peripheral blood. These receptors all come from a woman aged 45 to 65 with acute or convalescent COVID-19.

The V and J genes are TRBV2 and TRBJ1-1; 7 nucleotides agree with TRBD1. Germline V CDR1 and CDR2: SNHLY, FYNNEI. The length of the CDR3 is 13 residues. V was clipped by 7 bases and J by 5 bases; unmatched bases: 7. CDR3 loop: CASTTGEGTEAFF. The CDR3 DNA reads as TGTGCCAGCACCACAGGGGAAGGTACTGAAGCTTTCTTT.

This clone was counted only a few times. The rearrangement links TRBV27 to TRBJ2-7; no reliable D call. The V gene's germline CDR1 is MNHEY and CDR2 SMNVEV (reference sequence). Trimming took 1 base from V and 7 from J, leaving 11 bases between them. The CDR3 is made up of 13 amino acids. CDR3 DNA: TGTGCCAGCAGTTTATTTGCAGGTGGGGAGCAGTACTTC. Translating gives CASSLFAGGEQYF.

CDR3 amino acids: CASSLSRSGDTQYF. The DNA of the CDR3 is TGTGCCAGCAGTTTGAGTCGGAGTGGAGATACGCAGTATTTT. V is TRBV27 and J is TRBJ2-3; D gene ambiguous. The CDR3 covers 14 residues. Germline V gives CDR1 MNHEY, CDR2 SMNVEV (reference sequence). V lost 3 bases to trimming and J lost 5 bases, with 12 bases between them.

Written as DNA, the CDR3 is TGTGCCAGCAGCTGGGGACAGGGTTCCTATGGCTACACCTTC. Residues: CASSWGQGSYGYTF. The J gene is TRBJ1-2, the V gene TRBV5-6; 9 bases are shared with TRBD1. Germline V gene sequence: CDR1 SGHDT, CDR2 YYEEEE. The CDR3 contains 14 residues. The junction had 4 bases not matched to a gene; V was cut back by 3 bases and J by 4 bases.

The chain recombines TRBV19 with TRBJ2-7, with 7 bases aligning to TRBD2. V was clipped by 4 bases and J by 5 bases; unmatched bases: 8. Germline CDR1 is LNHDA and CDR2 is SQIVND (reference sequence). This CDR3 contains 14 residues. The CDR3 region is CASSKELAPHEQYF. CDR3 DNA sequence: TGTGCCAGTAGTAAGGAACTAGCGCCCCACGAGCAGTACTTC.

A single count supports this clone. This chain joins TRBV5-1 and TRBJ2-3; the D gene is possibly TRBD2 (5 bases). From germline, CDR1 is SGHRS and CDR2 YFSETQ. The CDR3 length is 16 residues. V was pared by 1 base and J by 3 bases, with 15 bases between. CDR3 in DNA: TGCGCCAGCAGCTTGAAAAGGGCTGAGGGTACAGATACGCAGTATTTT. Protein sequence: CASSLKRAEGTDTQYF. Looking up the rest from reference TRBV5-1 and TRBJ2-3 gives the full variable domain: KAGVTQTPRYLIKTRGQQVTLSCSPISGHRSVSWYQQTPGQGLQFLFEYFSETQRNKGNFPGRFSGRQFSNSRSEMNVSTLELGDSALYLCASSLKRAEGTDTQYFGPGTRLTVL.

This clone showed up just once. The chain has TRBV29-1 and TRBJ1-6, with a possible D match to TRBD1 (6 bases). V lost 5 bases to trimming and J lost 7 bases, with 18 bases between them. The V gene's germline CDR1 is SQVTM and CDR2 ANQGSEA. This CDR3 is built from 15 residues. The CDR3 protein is CSVTLDSIENSPLHF. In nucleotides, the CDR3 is TGCAGCGTTACCCTGGACAGCATTGAAAATTCACCCCTCCACTTT.

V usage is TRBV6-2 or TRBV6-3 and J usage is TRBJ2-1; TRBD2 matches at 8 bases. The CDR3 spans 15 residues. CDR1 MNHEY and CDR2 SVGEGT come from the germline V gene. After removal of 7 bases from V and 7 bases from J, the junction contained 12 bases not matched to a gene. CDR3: CASNPGGSGVNEQFF. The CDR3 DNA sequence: TGTGCCAGCAACCCGGGGGGGTCCGGTGTGAATGAGCAGTTCTTC.

CDR3 DNA sequence: TGTGCCAGTAGTCAGACAGGGGGCAATCAGCCCCAGCATTTT. Its protein product is CASSQTGGNQPQHF. The chain combines TRBV19 with TRBJ1-5; TRBD1 matches 8 bases. Germline V lookup: CDR1 LNHDA, CDR2 SQIVND (reference sequence). The CDR3 runs to 14 residues. J gave up 2 bases and V 5 bases, and 2 bases lay outside the gene matches.

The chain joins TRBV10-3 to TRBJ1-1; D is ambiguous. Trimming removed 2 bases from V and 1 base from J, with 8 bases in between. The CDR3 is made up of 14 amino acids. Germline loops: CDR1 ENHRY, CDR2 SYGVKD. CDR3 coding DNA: TGTGCCATCAGTGAGCCAGCGGGGAACACTGAAGCTTTCTTT. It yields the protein CAISEPAGNTEAFF.

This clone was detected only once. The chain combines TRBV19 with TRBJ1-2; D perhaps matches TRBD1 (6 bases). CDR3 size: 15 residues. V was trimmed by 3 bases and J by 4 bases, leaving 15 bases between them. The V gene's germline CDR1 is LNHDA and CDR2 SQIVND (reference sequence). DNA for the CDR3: TGTGCCAGTAGTATGTCGGCGGGGGGCGGCTATGGCTACACCTTC. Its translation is CASSMSAGGGYGYTF. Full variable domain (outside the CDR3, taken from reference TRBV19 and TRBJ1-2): DGGITQSPKYLFRKEGQNVTLSCEQNLNHDAMYWYRQDPGQGLRLIYYSQIVNDFQKGDIAEGYSVSREKKESFPLTVTSAQKNPTAFYLCASSMSAGGGYGYTFGSGTRLTVV.

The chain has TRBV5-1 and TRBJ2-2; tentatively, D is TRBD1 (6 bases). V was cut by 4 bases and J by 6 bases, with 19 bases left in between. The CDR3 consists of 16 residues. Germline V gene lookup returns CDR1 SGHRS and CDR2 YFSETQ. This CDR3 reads CASSDPGQAAAGELFF. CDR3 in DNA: TGCGCCAGCAGCGATCCGGGACAAGCGGCGGCCGGGGAGCTGTTTTTT. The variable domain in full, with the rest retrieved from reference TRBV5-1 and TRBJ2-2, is KAGVTQTPRYLIKTRGQQVTLSCSPISGHRSVSWYQQTPGQGLQFLFEYFSETQRNKGNFPGRFSGRQFSNSRSEMNVSTLELGDSALYLCASSDPGQAAAGELFFGEGSRLTVL.

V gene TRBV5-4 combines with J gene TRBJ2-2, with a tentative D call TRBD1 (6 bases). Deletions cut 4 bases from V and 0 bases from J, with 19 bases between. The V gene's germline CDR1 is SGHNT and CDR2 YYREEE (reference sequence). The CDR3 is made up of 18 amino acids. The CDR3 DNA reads TGTGCCAGCAGCCCACGGGACATGGGTTTCGCGAACACCGGGGAGCTGTTTTTT. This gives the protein CASSPRDMGFANTGELFF.

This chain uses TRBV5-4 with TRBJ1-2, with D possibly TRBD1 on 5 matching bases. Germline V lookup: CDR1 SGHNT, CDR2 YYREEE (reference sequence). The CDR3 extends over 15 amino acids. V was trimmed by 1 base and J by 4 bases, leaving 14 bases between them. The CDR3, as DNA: TGTGCCAGCAGCTTGAGGTCGGGGGGAAGCTATGGCTACACCTTC. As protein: CASSLRSGGSYGYTF.

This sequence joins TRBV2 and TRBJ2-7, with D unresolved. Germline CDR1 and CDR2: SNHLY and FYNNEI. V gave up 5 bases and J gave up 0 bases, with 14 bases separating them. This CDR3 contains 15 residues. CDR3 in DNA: TGTGCCAGCAGTCCGACATCCCAATACTCCTACGAGCAGTACTTC. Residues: CASSPTSQYSYEQYF.

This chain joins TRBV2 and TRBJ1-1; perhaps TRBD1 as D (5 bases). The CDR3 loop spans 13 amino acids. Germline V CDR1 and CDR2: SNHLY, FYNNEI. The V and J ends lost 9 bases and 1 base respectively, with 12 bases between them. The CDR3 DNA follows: TGTGCCAGAAAAGAAAGGGGGAACACTGAAGCTTTCTTT. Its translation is CARKERGNTEAFF. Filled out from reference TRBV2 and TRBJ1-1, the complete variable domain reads EPEVTQTPSHQVTQMGQEVILRCVPISNHLYFYWYRQILGQKVEFLVSFYNNEISEKSEIFDDQFSVERPDGSNFTLKIRSTKLEDSAMYFCARKERGNTEAFFGQGTRLTVV.

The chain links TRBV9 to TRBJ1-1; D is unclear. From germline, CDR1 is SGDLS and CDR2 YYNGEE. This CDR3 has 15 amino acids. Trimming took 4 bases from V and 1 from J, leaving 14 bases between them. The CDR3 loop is CASSPFRVANTEAFF. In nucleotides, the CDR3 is TGTGCCAGCAGCCCGTTTCGGGTCGCGAACACTGAAGCTTTCTTT.

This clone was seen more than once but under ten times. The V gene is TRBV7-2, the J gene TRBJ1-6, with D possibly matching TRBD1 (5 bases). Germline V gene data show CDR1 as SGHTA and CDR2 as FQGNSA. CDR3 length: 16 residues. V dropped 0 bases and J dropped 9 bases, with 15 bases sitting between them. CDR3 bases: TGTGCCAGCAGCTTAGCGACGGCCGGCGGGACTTCACCCCTCCACTTT. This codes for CASSLATAGGTSPLHF.

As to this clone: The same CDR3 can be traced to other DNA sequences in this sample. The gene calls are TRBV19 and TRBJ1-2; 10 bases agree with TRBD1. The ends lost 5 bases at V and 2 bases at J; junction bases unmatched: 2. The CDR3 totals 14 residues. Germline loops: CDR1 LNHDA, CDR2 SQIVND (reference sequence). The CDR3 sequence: CASSSTGGNYGYTF. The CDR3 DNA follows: TGTGCCAGTAGTTCGACAGGGGGCAACTATGGCTACACCTTC.

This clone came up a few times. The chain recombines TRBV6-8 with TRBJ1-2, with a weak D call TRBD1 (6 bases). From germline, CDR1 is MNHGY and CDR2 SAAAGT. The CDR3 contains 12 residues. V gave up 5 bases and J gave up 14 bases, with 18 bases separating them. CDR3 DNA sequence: TGTGCCAGCAGTGTTCCTCGGGGACACCCTACCTTC. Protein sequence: CASSVPRGHPTF.

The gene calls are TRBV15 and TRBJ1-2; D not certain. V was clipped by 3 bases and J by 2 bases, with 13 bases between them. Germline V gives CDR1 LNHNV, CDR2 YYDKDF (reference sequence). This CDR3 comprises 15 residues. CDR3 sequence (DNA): TGTGCCACCAGCAGCCCCAACGAGATAAACTATGGCTACACCTTC. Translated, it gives CATSSPNEINYGYTF.

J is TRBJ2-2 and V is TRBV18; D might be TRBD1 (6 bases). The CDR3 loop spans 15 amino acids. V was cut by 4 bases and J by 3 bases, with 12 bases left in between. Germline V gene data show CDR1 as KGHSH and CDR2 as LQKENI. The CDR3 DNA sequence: TGTGCCAGCTCACTCCGGGACACCGACACCGGGGAGCTGTTTTTT. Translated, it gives CASSLRDTDTGELFF. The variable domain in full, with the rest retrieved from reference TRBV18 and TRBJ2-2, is NAGVMQNPRHLVRRRGQEARLRCSPMKGHSHVYWYRQLPEEGLKFMVYLQKENIIDESGMPKERFSAEFPKEGPSILRIQQVVRGDSAAYFCASSLRDTDTGELFFGEGSRLTVL.

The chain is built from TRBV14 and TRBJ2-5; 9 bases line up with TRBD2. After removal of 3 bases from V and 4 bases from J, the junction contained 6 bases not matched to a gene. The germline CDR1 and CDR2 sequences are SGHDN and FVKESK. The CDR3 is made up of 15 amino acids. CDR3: CASSQASGAGETQYF. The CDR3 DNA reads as TGTGCCAGCAGCCAGGCTAGCGGGGCGGGAGAGACCCAGTACTTC.

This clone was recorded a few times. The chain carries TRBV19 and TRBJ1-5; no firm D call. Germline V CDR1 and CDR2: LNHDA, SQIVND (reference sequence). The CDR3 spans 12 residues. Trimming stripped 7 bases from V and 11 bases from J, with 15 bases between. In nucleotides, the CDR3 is TGTGCCAGTACCTCCGGGTTGAAAGCCCAGCATTTT. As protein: CASTSGLKAQHF.

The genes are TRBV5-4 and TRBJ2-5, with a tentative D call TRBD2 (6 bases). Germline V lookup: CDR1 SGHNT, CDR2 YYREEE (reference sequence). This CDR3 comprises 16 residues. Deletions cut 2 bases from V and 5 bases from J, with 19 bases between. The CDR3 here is CASSLGGGGGLETQYF. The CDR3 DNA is TGTGCCAGCAGCTTAGGTGGGGGAGGCGGTCTGGAGACCCAGTACTTC.

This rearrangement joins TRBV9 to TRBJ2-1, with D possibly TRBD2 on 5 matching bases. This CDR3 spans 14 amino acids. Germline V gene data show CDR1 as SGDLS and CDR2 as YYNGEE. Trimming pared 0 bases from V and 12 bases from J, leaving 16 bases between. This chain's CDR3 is CASSVEIGRAGQFF. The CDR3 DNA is TGTGCCAGCAGCGTAGAGATTGGTAGGGCGGGGCAGTTCTTC. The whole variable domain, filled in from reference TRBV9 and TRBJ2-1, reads DSGVTQTPKHLITATGQRVTLRCSPRSGDLSVYWYQQSLDQGLQFLIQYYNGEERAKGNILERFSAQQFPDLHSELNLSSLELGDSALYFCASSVEIGRAGQFFGPGTRLTVL.